The 30 T cell receptor beta chains below come from one sample, sequenced in a study of T-cell reconstitution after alpha-beta-depleted transplantation in children. Preparation of the TCRbeta library involved a method that used unique molecular identifiers. TCRdb itself ran the PCR reads through MiXCR, one entry per CDR3 protein. There are around 400,000 distinct CDR3 sequences in the sample; roughly 22% occur only once, and over 3.5% lies in the top ten. The sequencing here drew on PBMCs from the stem cell graft donor, taken from the stem cell graft. The source is a human donor who donated a stem cell graft to a child with acute myeloid leukemia.

The table lists this clonotype with a few counts. V usage is TRBV10-3 and J usage is TRBJ2-7; tentatively, D is TRBD1 or TRBD2 (5 bases each). The length of the CDR3 is 14 residues. V lost 3 bases to trimming and J lost 3 bases, with 12 bases between them. Germline V gene data show CDR1 as ENHRY and CDR2 as SYGVKD. The CDR3 loop reads CAISDPGRGYEQYF. CDR3 DNA sequence: TGTGCCATCAGTGACCCGGGACGGGGCTACGAGCAGTACTTC.

This clonotype was detected many times. V gene TRBV28 combines with J gene TRBJ1-4; D unclear. V shed 5 bases and J shed 3 bases, with 13 bases lying between them. The germline V gene has CDR1 MDHEN and CDR2 SYDVKM. CDR3 length: 15 amino acids. This CDR3 reads CASSPSDGPNEKLFF. CDR3 bases: TGTGCCAGCAGTCCCTCGGACGGACCTAATGAAAAACTGTTTTTT.

The chain recombines TRBV20-1 with TRBJ2-1; 9 bases are shared with TRBD2. CDR3 size: 17 residues. CDR1 DFQATT and CDR2 SNEGSKA come from the germline V gene (reference sequence). V gave up 3 bases and J gave up 0 bases; unmatched junction bases: 9. The chain's CDR3 is CSASASGVSSSYNEQFF. The CDR3 nucleotides are TGCAGTGCTAGCGCTAGCGGGGTCTCGAGCTCCTACAATGAGCAGTTCTTC.

This clonotype was seen a single time. V is TRBV5-1 and J is TRBJ2-3, with 10 bases that match TRBD2. Germline-derived CDR1 and CDR2 are SGHRS and YFSETQ. J lost 4 bases, V lost 5 bases, and 7 bases had no gene match. CDR3 length equals 15 residues. The CDR3 nucleotides read TGCGCCAGCAGTACCGGGACTAGCGACGCAGATACGCAGTATTTT. It codes for CASSTGTSDADTQYF.

This clonotype was detected a few times. The chain employs TRBV18 and TRBJ2-1; D perhaps matches TRBD2 (6 bases). The CDR3 runs 14 residues. Between the trimmed V and J ends, which lost 6 bases and 5 bases, there was a span of 14 bases. Germline assignment: CDR1 KGHSH and CDR2 LQKENI. DNA of the CDR3: TGTGCCAGCTCCCCCCGTGGAGGGGACAATGAGCAGTTCTTC. It encodes CASSPRGGDNEQFF. Full variable domain (rest looked up from reference TRBV18 and TRBJ2-1): NAGVMQNPRHLVRRRGQEARLRCSPMKGHSHVYWYRQLPEEGLKFMVYLQKENIIDESGMPKERFSAEFPKEGPSILRIQQVVRGDSAAYFCASSPRGGDNEQFFGPGTRLTVL.

This clonotype was counted between two and nine times. This chain links TRBV20-1 with TRBJ2-2, with D uncertain. The CDR3 is 17 amino acids. From germline, CDR1 is DFQATT and CDR2 SNEGSKA (reference sequence). V was clipped by 0 bases and J by 3 bases, with 17 bases between them. The CDR3 DNA reads TGCAGTGCTAGAGATCGGCGCAGCAGACGGGACACCGGGGAGCTGTTTTTT. This translates into CSARDRRSRRDTGELFF.

This clonotype appeared a few times. This rearrangement joins TRBV20-1 to TRBJ1-1; no clear D. The germline V and J ends were trimmed by 4 bases and 1 base, with 7 bases remaining between them. Germline V gene sequence: CDR1 DFQATT, CDR2 SNEGSKA (reference sequence). CDR3 length: 12 amino acids. The CDR3 region is CSAIGGNTEAFF. The CDR3 DNA follows: TGCAGTGCTATTGGAGGGAACACTGAAGCTTTCTTT.

This clonotype was detected a few times. V and J are TRBV7-8 and TRBJ2-6; D is unresolved. There are 16 residues in the CDR3. V lost 1 base and J 1 base, leaving 8 bases between the germline ends. In germline, CDR1 is SGHVS, CDR2 FQNEAQ. Written as DNA, the CDR3 is TGTGCCAGCAGCTTAGGGTGGGTTTCTGGGGCCAACGTCCTGACTTTC. Its protein product is CASSLGWVSGANVLTF. Full variable domain (outside the CDR3, taken from reference TRBV7-8 and TRBJ2-6): GAGVSQSPRYKVAKRGQDVALRCDPISGHVSLFWYQQALGQGPEFLTYFQNEAQLDKSGLPSDRFFAERPEGSVSTLKIQRTQQEDSAVYLCASSLGWVSGANVLTFGAGSRLTVL.

The rearrangement uses TRBV20-1 and TRBJ2-1; 11 bases match TRBD2. Losses at the gene ends were 4 bases for V and 0 bases for J; bases not matched to a gene: 5. CDR1 DFQATT and CDR2 SNEGSKA come from the germline V gene (reference sequence). The CDR3 consists of 16 residues. The CDR3 region is CSAMDSGRVSYNEQFF. As DNA, the CDR3 is TGCAGTGCTATGGATAGCGGGAGGGTCTCCTACAATGAGCAGTTCTTC.

J is TRBJ2-7 and V is TRBV15, with D possibly TRBD2 on 5 matching bases. V was cut by 3 bases and J by 3 bases, with 15 bases left in between. This CDR3 region has 15 residues. The V gene's germline CDR1 is LNHNV and CDR2 YYDKDF (reference sequence). The CDR3 loop is CATSSSGGEFYEQYF. In nucleotides, the CDR3 is TGTGCCACCAGCAGCAGCGGAGGCGAATTCTACGAGCAGTACTTC.

The chain recombines TRBV20-1 with TRBJ2-3; 12 bases fit TRBD2. The CDR3 covers 17 residues. The V gene end was trimmed by 3 bases and the J gene end by 0 bases; junction bases not matched to a gene: 7. Germline V gene data show CDR1 as DFQATT and CDR2 as SNEGSKA (reference sequence). For the CDR3, the DNA is TGCAGTGCTAGCCCCCTGACTAGCGGGGGTAGCACAGATACGCAGTATTTT. Amino acids: CSASPLTSGGSTDTQYF.

This clonotype was observed a handful of times. V gene TRBV6-2 or TRBV6-3 combines with J gene TRBJ2-5, with TRBD1 identical over 10 bases. CDR3 length: 15 amino acids. Germline-derived CDR1 and CDR2 are MNHEY and SVGEGT. The V gene end was trimmed by 7 bases and the J gene end by 0 bases; junction bases not matched to a gene: 5. CDR3 bases: TGTGCCAGCACTCCCGGGACAGGGGACCAAGAGACCCAGTACTTC. Translating it yields CASTPGTGDQETQYF.

CDR3 nucleotide sequence: TGTGCCACCAGTGATTTCGAGGTAGCGGGAGGTGAGCAGTTCTTC. Amino acid sequence: CATSDFEVAGGEQFF. The chain is built from TRBV24-1 and TRBJ2-1, with TRBD2 matching over 10 bases. The junction had 5 bases not matched to a gene; V was cut back by 1 base and J by 9 bases. The CDR3 spans 15 residues. The germline V gene has CDR1 KGHDR and CDR2 SFDVKD.

The rearrangement uses TRBV18 and TRBJ2-1; 9 bases are shared with TRBD2. Losses at the gene ends were 0 bases for V and 7 bases for J; bases not matched to a gene: 4. The germline CDR1 and CDR2 sequences are KGHSH and LQKENI. The CDR3 spans 15 residues. The CDR3 protein is CASSPPASGKNEQFF. The CDR3 DNA follows: TGTGCCAGCTCACCACCGGCTAGCGGGAAGAATGAGCAGTTCTTC. The entire variable domain, with the rest obtained from reference TRBV18 and TRBJ2-1, is as follows: NAGVMQNPRHLVRRRGQEARLRCSPMKGHSHVYWYRQLPEEGLKFMVYLQKENIIDESGMPKERFSAEFPKEGPSILRIQQVVRGDSAAYFCASSPPASGKNEQFFGPGTRLTVL.

This clonotype has just a few counts. The chain is built from TRBV12-3 or TRBV12-4 and TRBJ1-1; D is undetermined. This CDR3 comprises 14 residues. The V gene lost 0 bases and the J gene lost 4 bases, with 9 bases spanning the gap. The CDR3 sequence is CASSLASRGTEAFF. CDR3 nucleotides: TGTGCCAGCAGTTTAGCGTCTAGAGGCACTGAAGCTTTCTTT.

This chain joins TRBV5-1 and TRBJ2-2; D call uncertain. The CDR3 has 16 residues. Trimming took 0 bases from V and 6 from J, leaving 15 bases between them. Germline V gene lookup returns CDR1 SGHRS and CDR2 YFSETQ. CDR3 protein: CASSLVVGRSAGELFF. CDR3 bases: TGCGCCAGCAGCTTGGTTGTGGGAAGGTCTGCCGGGGAGCTGTTTTTT.

This clonotype was picked up a small number of times. The V and J genes are TRBV15 and TRBJ2-7; 9 nucleotides agree with TRBD1. The CDR3 is 16 amino acids. The junction had 10 bases not matched to a gene; V was cut back by 3 bases and J by 4 bases. Germline V gene data show CDR1 as LNHNV and CDR2 as YYDKDF (reference sequence). CDR3: CATSSYSGTGIYEQYF. CDR3 in DNA: TGTGCCACCAGCAGCTATTCCGGGACAGGGATTTACGAGCAGTACTTC.

This clonotype showed up many times. The chain combines TRBV6-6 with TRBJ2-3, with a weak D call TRBD1 (5 bases). V lost 4 bases and J lost 5, with 7 bases in between. The CDR3 runs to 12 residues. Germline V lookup: CDR1 MNHNY, CDR2 SVGAGI (reference sequence). The CDR3 sequence is CASSSREDTQYF. CDR3 DNA: TGTGCCAGCAGTTCCAGGGAAGATACGCAGTATTTT.

This chain uses TRBV11-2 with TRBJ2-2; 9 bases align to TRBD2. V gave up 2 bases and J gave up 4 bases; unmatched junction bases: 17. Looked up from germline, CDR1 is SGHAT and CDR2 is FQNNGV. The CDR3 loop spans 20 amino acids. In DNA form, the CDR3 reads TGTGCCAGCAGCTTAATTAGGTGGCTAGCGGGAAGCGGAGGCACCGGGGAGCTGTTTTTT. Translated: CASSLIRWLAGSGGTGELFF.

The V call is TRBV5-1, the J call TRBJ1-2; 8 bases are a match to TRBD1. Germline V gene data show CDR1 as SGHRS and CDR2 as YFSETQ. J was trimmed by 3 bases and V by 0 bases; bases with no gene match: 4. The CDR3 contains 15 residues. The CDR3 coding sequence is TGCGCCAGCAGCTTGGCAGACAGGGGTGACTATGGCTACACCTTC. It yields the protein CASSLADRGDYGYTF.

V usage is TRBV12-3 or TRBV12-4 and J usage is TRBJ2-1, with D uncertain. V was clipped by 5 bases and J by 9 bases, with 14 bases between them. This CDR3 region has 13 residues. In nucleotides, the CDR3 is TGTGCCAGCAGTCAGCAGGCCTTGGGTGAGCAGTTCTTC. Its translation is CASSQQALGEQFF.

The chain links TRBV6-1 to TRBJ1-5, with TRBD1 matching 7 bases. Per the germline V gene, CDR1 is MNHNS and CDR2 is SASEGT. The junction had 6 bases not matched to a gene; V was cut back by 6 bases and J by 1 base. CDR3 length: 15 amino acids. CDR3 in amino acids: CASRPVRGSNQPQHF. The CDR3 DNA reads TGTGCCAGCAGGCCTGTCAGGGGGAGCAATCAGCCCCAGCATTTT.

The table lists this clonotype with many counts. The gene calls are TRBV7-2 and TRBJ2-1; 9 bases fit TRBD2. Germline V lookup: CDR1 SGHTA, CDR2 FQGNSA. The CDR3 loop spans 13 amino acids. The CDR3 protein is CVSQREANNEQFF. The CDR3 DNA is TGTGTGTCCCAGCGGGAGGCAAACAATGAGCAGTTCTTC.

This chain links TRBV6-1 with TRBJ1-1, with TRBD1 as a possible D gene (5 bases). The CDR3 has 14 amino acids. Germline CDR1 MNHNS, CDR2 SASEGT. With 4 bases removed from V and 5 bases from J, the gap between germline ends came to 14 bases. The CDR3 bases are TGTGCCAGCAGTGCCGGGGGTGTACGGACTGAAGCTTTCTTT. Its protein is CASSAGGVRTEAFF.

This chain links TRBV20-1 with TRBJ1-4, with 7 bases lining up with TRBD1. The CDR3 consists of 14 residues. CDR1 DFQATT and CDR2 SNEGSKA come from the germline V gene (reference sequence). Losses at the gene ends were 4 bases for V and 3 bases for J; bases not matched to a gene: 5. This chain's CDR3 is CSANTQGSNEKLFF. As DNA, the CDR3 is TGCAGTGCTAACACACAGGGGTCTAATGAAAAACTGTTTTTT.

This clonotype was recorded many times. This chain links TRBV20-1 with TRBJ2-2; TRBD2 matches 10 bases. The germline V gene encodes CDR1 DFQATT and CDR2 SNEGSKA (reference sequence). Germline trimming cut 6 bases from V and 2 bases from J; bases unmatched to any gene: 6. The CDR3 is 15 residues long. The chain's CDR3 is CSARSGRANTGELFF. The CDR3, as DNA: TGCAGTGCAAGGAGCGGGAGGGCCAACACCGGGGAGCTGTTTTTT.

The chain couples TRBV4-2 to TRBJ2-3; 9 bases align to TRBD2. V was pared by 0 bases and J by 5 bases, with 6 bases of the junction left unmatched. The V gene's germline CDR1 is LGHNA and CDR2 YNFKEQ. The CDR3 extends over 16 amino acids. CDR3 region: CASSQDLTSGVDTQYF. CDR3 DNA sequence: TGTGCCAGCAGCCAAGATCTGACTAGCGGAGTAGATACGCAGTATTTT.

V usage is TRBV5-1 and J usage is TRBJ2-5; D possibly corresponds to TRBD2 (5 bases). Per germline, CDR1 SGHRS and CDR2 YFSETQ. The CDR3 is 15 residues long. The V end was cut by 4 bases, the J end by 2 bases, with 15 bases between. As DNA, the CDR3 is TGCGCCAGCAGCGGGTTCTTCAGCGGTCAAGAGACCCAGTACTTC. It encodes CASSGFFSGQETQYF.

This chain joins TRBV7-2 and TRBJ1-5; no definite D call. V was shortened by 5 bases and J by 0 bases, with 11 bases between the two germline ends. The CDR3 loop spans 15 amino acids. Germline V CDR1 and CDR2: SGHTA, FQGNSA. CDR3 amino acids: CASSARHFSNQPQHF. The CDR3 coding sequence is TGTGCCAGCAGCGCCAGACATTTTAGCAATCAGCCCCAGCATTTT.

The chain carries TRBV12-3 or TRBV12-4 and TRBJ2-3, with 12 nucleotides matching TRBD2. The V segment lost 7 bases and the J segment 3 bases; nucleotides outside the gene matches: 20. This CDR3 has 20 amino acids. CDR3 sequence: CASIRGFRLAGDGTTDTQYF. CDR3 coding DNA: TGTGCCAGCATTCGGGGATTTAGACTAGCGGGAGACGGGACGACAGATACGCAGTATTTT.